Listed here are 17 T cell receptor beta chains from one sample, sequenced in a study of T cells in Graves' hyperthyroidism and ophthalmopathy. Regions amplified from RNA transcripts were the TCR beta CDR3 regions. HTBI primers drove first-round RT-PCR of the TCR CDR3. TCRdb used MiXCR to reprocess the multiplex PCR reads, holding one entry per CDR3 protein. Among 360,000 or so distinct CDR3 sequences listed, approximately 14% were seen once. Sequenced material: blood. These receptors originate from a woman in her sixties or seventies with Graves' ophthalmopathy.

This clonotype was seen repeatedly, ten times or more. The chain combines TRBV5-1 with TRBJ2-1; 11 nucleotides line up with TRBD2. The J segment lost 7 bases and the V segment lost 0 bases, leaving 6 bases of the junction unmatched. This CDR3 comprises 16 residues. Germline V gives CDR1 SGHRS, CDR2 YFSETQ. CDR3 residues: CASSLETSGTGNEQFF. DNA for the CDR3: TGCGCCAGCAGCTTGGAGACTAGCGGGACTGGGAATGAGCAGTTCTTC.

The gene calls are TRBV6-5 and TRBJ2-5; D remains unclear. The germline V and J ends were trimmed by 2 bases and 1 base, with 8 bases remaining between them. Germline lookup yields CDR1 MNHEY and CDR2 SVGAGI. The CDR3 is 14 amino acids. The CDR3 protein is CASSYPHTQETQYF. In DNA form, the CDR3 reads TGTGCCAGCAGTTACCCCCACACCCAAGAGACCCAGTACTTC.

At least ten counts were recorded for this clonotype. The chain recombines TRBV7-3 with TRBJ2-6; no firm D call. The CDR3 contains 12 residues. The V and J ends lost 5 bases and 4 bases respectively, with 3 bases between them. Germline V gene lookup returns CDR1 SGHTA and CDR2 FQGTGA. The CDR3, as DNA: TGTGCCAGCAGCCCCGGGGCCAACGTCCTGACTTTC. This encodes CASSPGANVLTF.

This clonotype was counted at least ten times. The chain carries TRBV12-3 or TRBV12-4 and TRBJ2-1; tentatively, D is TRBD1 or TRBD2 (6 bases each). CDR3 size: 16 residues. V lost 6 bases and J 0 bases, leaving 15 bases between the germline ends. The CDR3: CASSPTGDISYNEQFF. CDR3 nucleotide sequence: TGTGCCAGCAGCCCAACGGGGGACATCTCCTACAATGAGCAGTTCTTC.

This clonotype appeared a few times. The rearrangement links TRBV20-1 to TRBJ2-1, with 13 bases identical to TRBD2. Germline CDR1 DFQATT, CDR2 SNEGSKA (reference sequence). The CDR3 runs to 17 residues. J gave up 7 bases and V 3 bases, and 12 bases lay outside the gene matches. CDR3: CSASPPTGTSGMNEQFF. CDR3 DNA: TGCAGTGCTAGCCCACCGACGGGGACTAGCGGGATGAATGAGCAGTTCTTC.

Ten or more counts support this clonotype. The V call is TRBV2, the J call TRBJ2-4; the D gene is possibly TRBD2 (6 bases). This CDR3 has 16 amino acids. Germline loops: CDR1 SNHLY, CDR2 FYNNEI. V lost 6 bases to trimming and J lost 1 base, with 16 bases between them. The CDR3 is CASSLLALTAKNIQYF. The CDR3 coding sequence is TGTGCCAGCAGCCTACTAGCTCTGACCGCCAAAAACATTCAGTACTTC.

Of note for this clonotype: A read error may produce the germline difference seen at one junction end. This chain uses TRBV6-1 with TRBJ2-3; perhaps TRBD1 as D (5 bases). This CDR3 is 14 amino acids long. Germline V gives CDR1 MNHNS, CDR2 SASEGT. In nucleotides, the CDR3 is TGTGCCAGTTCACCAACCGACCTCACAGGTACGCAGTATTTT. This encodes CASSPTDLTGTQYF.

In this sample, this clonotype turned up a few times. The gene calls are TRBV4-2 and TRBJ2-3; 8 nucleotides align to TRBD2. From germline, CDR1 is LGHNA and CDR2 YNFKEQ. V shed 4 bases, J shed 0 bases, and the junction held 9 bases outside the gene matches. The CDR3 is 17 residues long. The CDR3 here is CASSPGGLVLSTDTQYF. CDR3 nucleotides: TGTGCCAGCAGCCCGGGGGGACTAGTTCTTAGCACAGATACGCAGTATTTT.

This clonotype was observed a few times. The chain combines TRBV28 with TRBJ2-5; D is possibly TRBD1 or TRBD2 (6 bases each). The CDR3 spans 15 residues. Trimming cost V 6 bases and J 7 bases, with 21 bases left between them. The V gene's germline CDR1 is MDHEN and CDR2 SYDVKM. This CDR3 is CASSPLGGKAGTQYF. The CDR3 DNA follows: TGTGCCAGCAGCCCCTTAGGGGGAAAAGCGGGGACCCAGTACTTC.

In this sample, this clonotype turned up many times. CDR3 in DNA: TGCAGTGCTAGAGTCAGCGGCAGCAGGGAGCAGTTCTTC. It encodes CSARVSGSREQFF. The chain joins TRBV20-1 to TRBJ2-1, with D possibly matching TRBD2 (5 bases). This CDR3 is built from 13 residues. Trimming cost V 1 base and J 10 bases, with 14 bases left between them. Germline-derived CDR1 and CDR2 are DFQATT and SNEGSKA (reference sequence).

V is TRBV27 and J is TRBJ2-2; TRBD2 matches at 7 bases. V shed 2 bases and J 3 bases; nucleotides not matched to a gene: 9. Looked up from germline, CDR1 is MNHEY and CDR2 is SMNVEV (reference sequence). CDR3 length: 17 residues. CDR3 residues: CASSLTGRELDTGELFF. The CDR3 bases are TGTGCCAGCAGTTTAACTGGGCGGGAGCTTGACACCGGGGAGCTGTTTTTT.

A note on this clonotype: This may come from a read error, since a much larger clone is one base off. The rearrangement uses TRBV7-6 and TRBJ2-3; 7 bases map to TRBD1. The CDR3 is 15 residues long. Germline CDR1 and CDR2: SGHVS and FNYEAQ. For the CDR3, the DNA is TGTGCCAGCAACTTAGCTGACAGGGATACAGATACGCAGTATTTT. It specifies CASNLADRDTDTQYF.

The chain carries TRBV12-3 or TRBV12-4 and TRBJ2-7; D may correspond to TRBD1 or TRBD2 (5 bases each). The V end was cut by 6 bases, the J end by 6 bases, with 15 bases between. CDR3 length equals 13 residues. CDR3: CASRARGVSEQYF. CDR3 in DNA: TGTGCCAGCAGGGCACGAGGGGTTAGCGAGCAGTACTTC.

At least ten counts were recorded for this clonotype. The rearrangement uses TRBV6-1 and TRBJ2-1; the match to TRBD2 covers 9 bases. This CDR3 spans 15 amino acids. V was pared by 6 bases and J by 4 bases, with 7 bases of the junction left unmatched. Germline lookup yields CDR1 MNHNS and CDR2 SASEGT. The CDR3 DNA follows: TGTGCCAGCAGACCGACTAGCGGCCTATACAATGAGCAGTTCTTC. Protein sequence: CASRPTSGLYNEQFF.

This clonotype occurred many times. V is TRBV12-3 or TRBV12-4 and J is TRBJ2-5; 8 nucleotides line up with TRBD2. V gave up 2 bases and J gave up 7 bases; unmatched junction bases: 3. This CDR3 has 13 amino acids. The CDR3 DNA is TGTGCCAGCAGTTTAAGTACTAGCGGGACCCAGTACTTC. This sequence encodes CASSLSTSGTQYF.

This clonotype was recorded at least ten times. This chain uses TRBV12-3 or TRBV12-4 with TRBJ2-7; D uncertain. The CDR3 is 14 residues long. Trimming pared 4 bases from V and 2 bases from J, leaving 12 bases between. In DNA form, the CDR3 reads TGTGCCAGCAGTTCCAGACTCCCCCCCTACGAGCAGTACTTC. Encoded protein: CASSSRLPPYEQYF.

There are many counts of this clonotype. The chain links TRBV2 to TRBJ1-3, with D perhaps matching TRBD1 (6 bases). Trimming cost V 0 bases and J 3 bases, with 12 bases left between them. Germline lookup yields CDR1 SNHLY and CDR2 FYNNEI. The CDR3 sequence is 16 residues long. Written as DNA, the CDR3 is TGTGCCAGCAGTGAAGCGAGGGGGTTCGTTGGAAACACCATATATTTT. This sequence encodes CASSEARGFVGNTIYF.